In this sample, the clone carrying this T cell receptor (beta chain) turned up a few times. This record belongs to a study of T-cell memory formation after mild COVID-19. Looking at the study overall: Across donors, TCR clusters were largely donor specific.

TCR alpha and TCR beta cDNA libraries carrying sample barcodes and UMIs came from 5'RACE with constant-segment primers. TCRdb itself ran the 5' RACE reads through MiXCR, one entry per CDR3 protein. The table has 140,000 to 150,000 distinct CDR3 sequences, about 25% seen once; the top ten hold approximately 25%. This TCR derives from an adult woman who had mild COVID-19 (a few samples of this study predate the infection). Cell type and time point are not known. Sequencing used PBMCs or a T cell subset sorted from them (not recorded which).

The CDR3: CAGCSGGAAEQFF. The CDR3 DNA is TGTGCCGGATGTAGCGGGGGGGCGGCTGAGCAGTTCTTC. The chain carries TRBV6-2 or TRBV6-3 and TRBJ2-1, with 11 bases that match TRBD2. Germline V gene data show CDR1 as MNHEY and CDR2 as SVGEGT. V was clipped by 11 bases and J by 9 bases; unmatched bases: 9. The CDR3 spans 13 residues.